By frequency in the sample, the clone carrying this T cell receptor beta chain is hyperexpanded. Gene names and germline refer to mouse. The read ends 1 residue early relative to the CDR3; the germline J gene fills the gap. This sample was taken from a study of tissue T cells after allogeneic stem cell transplantation. Time point here: mouse harvest day 14 after allogeneic transplant. The graft held 10^6 splenic CD5+ T cells and 10^7 T-cell-depleted bone marrow cells. With 1 base removed from V and 7 bases from J, the gap between germline ends came to 13 bases. The CDR3 totals 15 residues. Per the germline V gene, CDR1 is LGHNA and CDR2 is YNLKQL (reference sequence). Assay used: immunoSEQ multiplex PCR; TCRdb lists only in-frame clones, some missing. The sample yields hundreds of clones, approximately 48% seen once.

The sample taken for sequencing was blood. The chain couples TRBV5 to TRBJ1-4, with a weak D call TRBD1 (6 bases). This TCR was recovered from a female BALB/c mouse given C57BL/6 T cells with graft-versus-host disease after an allogeneic hematopoietic cell transplant. CDR3 DNA, as far as it was read: TGTGCCAGCAGCCAAGTCCAGGGGAGAGGCGAAAGATTATTT. It yields the protein CASSQVQGRGERLF. The whole CDR3 sequence is CASSQVQGRGERLFF.